A selection of T cell receptor beta chains follows, all from one sample in a study of blood T cell repertoires in COVID-19. Here immunoSEQ multiplex PCR was the method, and the copy in TCRdb shows in-frame clones only, minus some. The sample yields fewer than 350,000 clones, roughly nine tenths seen once. The source material was peripheral blood. The receptors shown here come from a woman aged 25 to 39 with COVID-19, enrolled during active disease. Each CDR3 is given with its conserved first and last residue. Each record gives: D gene, J gene, clone size, V gene, CDR3 protein, CDR3 DNA. A D gene is named only where the DNA matches it firmly. The listing skips clone size in some rows; elsewhere it reads once, few, many or a size class.

d_call: TRBD1
j_call: TRBJ1-4
clone_size: .
v_call: TRBV19
cdr3_aa: CASSLTGGDEKLFF
cdr3_nt: TGTGCCAGTAGTCTGACAGGGGGGGATGAAAAACTGTTTTTT

d_call: .
j_call: TRBJ2-7
clone_size: .
v_call: TRBV12-5
cdr3_aa: CASGLVPPGRGSYEQYF
cdr3_nt: TGTGCTAGTGGTTTGGTACCCCCGGGTAGGGGCTCCTACGAGCAGTACTTC

d_call: .
j_call: TRBJ1-1
clone_size: .
v_call: TRBV10-2
cdr3_aa: CASSAPHVVNTEAFF
cdr3_nt: TGCGCCAGCAGTGCCCCCCACGTAGTGAACACTGAAGCTTTCTTT

d_call: TRBD1
j_call: TRBJ1-2
clone_size: .
v_call: TRBV20-1
cdr3_aa: CSGRQGDGYTF
cdr3_nt: TGCAGTGGAAGACAGGGCGATGGCTACACCTTC

d_call: .
j_call: TRBJ2-7
clone_size: .
v_call: TRBV5-6
cdr3_aa: CASTSTPGPLRGQYF
cdr3_nt: TGTGCCAGCACCAGTACCCCAGGGCCCCTCCGAGGGCAGTACTTC

d_call: .
j_call: TRBJ1-2
clone_size: .
v_call: TRBV18
cdr3_aa: CASSPPGRSTNYGYTF
cdr3_nt: TGTGCCAGCTCACCACCGGGGAGGTCCACTAACTATGGCTACACCTTC

d_call: TRBD1
j_call: TRBJ2-2
clone_size: .
v_call: TRBV5-1
cdr3_aa: CASSGDRGTGELFF
cdr3_nt: TGCGCCAGCAGCGGCGACAGGGGTACCGGGGAGCTGTTTTTT

d_call: TRBD1
j_call: TRBJ1-6
clone_size: .
v_call: TRBV2
cdr3_aa: CASSWEQGRRSPLHF
cdr3_nt: TGTGCCAGCAGTTGGGAACAGGGGCGCCGGTCACCCCTCCACTTT

d_call: .
j_call: TRBJ2-3
clone_size: .
v_call: TRBV4-1
cdr3_aa: CASSGGTARDTQYF
cdr3_nt: TGCGCCAGCAGCGGCGGGACTGCGCGCGATACGCAGTATTTT

d_call: .
j_call: TRBJ2-2
clone_size: .
v_call: TRBV7-6
cdr3_aa: CASSSRDGRTGELFF
cdr3_nt: TGTGCCAGCAGCTCCCGGGATGGGCGGACCGGGGAGCTGTTTTTT

d_call: .
j_call: TRBJ2-7
clone_size: .
v_call: TRBV13
cdr3_aa: CASSHDIREQYF
cdr3_nt: TGTGCCAGCAGCCACGACATCCGAGAGCAGTACTTC

d_call: .
j_call: TRBJ2-5
clone_size: .
v_call: TRBV2
cdr3_aa: CASTPGETQYF
cdr3_nt: TGTGCCAGCACCCCGGGGGAGACCCAGTACTTC

d_call: .
j_call: TRBJ2-3
clone_size: .
v_call: TRBV12-3/TRBV12-4
cdr3_aa: CASSSPSAQYF
cdr3_nt: TGTGCCAGCAGTTCCCCTAGCGCGCAGTATTTT

d_call: .
j_call: TRBJ1-1
clone_size: .
v_call: TRBV5-1
cdr3_aa: CASSLDSLNTEAFF
cdr3_nt: TGCGCCAGCAGCTTGGACAGTTTGAACACTGAAGCTTTCTTT

d_call: .
j_call: TRBJ2-1
clone_size: .
v_call: TRBV3-1/TRBV3-2
cdr3_aa: CASSPLLAVAQFF
cdr3_nt: TGTGCCAGCAGCCCCTTATTGGCGGTCGCGCAGTTCTTC

d_call: TRBD2
j_call: TRBJ2-1
clone_size: .
v_call: TRBV19
cdr3_aa: CASRLAGGNNEQFF
cdr3_nt: TGTGCCAGTAGGCTAGCGGGGGGAAACAATGAGCAGTTCTTC

d_call: TRBD1
j_call: TRBJ2-2
clone_size: .
v_call: TRBV19
cdr3_aa: CASSILTGGGHTGELFF
cdr3_nt: TGTGCCAGTAGTATACTTACAGGGGGCGGCCATACCGGGGAGCTGTTTTTT

d_call: TRBD2
j_call: TRBJ2-3
clone_size: .
v_call: TRBV5-4
cdr3_aa: CASSPRLAGAGDTQYF
cdr3_nt: TGTGCCAGCAGCCCTAGACTAGCGGGGGCGGGCGATACGCAGTATTTT

d_call: .
j_call: TRBJ1-1
clone_size: few
v_call: TRBV18
cdr3_aa: CASSAYSVGATEAFF
cdr3_nt: TGTGCCAGCTCAGCCTATTCCGTTGGGGCCACTGAAGCTTTCTTT

d_call: .
j_call: TRBJ2-7
clone_size: .
v_call: TRBV27
cdr3_aa: CASSSGHPYEQYF
cdr3_nt: TGTGCCAGCAGTTCGGGACACCCCTACGAGCAGTACTTC

d_call: TRBD1
j_call: TRBJ1-1
clone_size: .
v_call: TRBV19
cdr3_aa: CAISRGDEAFF
cdr3_nt: TGTGCCATTTCCAGGGGGGATGAAGCTTTCTTT

d_call: TRBD2
j_call: TRBJ2-3
clone_size: .
v_call: TRBV10-3
cdr3_aa: CAISDLGGLPDTQYF
cdr3_nt: TGTGCCATCAGTGATCTCGGGGGGTTGCCAGATACGCAGTATTTT

d_call: TRBD1
j_call: TRBJ1-1
clone_size: few
v_call: TRBV10-2
cdr3_aa: CASSQGAVGFF
cdr3_nt: TGCGCCAGCAGTCAGGGGGCCGTGGGTTTCTTT

d_call: .
j_call: TRBJ1-2
clone_size: .
v_call: TRBV5-1
cdr3_aa: CASSSQRNYGYTF
cdr3_nt: TGCGCCAGCAGCTCACAGAGAAACTATGGCTACACCTTC

d_call: .
j_call: TRBJ1-4
clone_size: .
v_call: TRBV2
cdr3_aa: CASSELQGLATNEKLFF
cdr3_nt: TGTGCCAGCAGTGAACTACAGGGTCTTGCAACTAATGAAAAACTGTTTTTT

d_call: .
j_call: TRBJ2-2
clone_size: .
v_call: TRBV6-5
cdr3_aa: CASSSDTGELFF
cdr3_nt: TGTGCCAGCAGTTCCGACACCGGGGAGCTGTTTTTT

d_call: TRBD2
j_call: TRBJ2-5
clone_size: .
v_call: TRBV18
cdr3_aa: CASSPRLADETQYF
cdr3_nt: TGTGCCAGCTCACCCCGACTAGCCGATGAGACCCAGTACTTC

d_call: .
j_call: TRBJ2-7
clone_size: .
v_call: TRBV18
cdr3_aa: CASSRQNEQYF
cdr3_nt: TGTGCCAGCTCACGCCAGAACGAGCAGTACTTC

d_call: TRBD2
j_call: TRBJ2-1
clone_size: .
v_call: TRBV6-4
cdr3_aa: CASSDAGGAYNEQFF
cdr3_nt: TGTGCCAGCAGTGACGCCGGGGGGGCCTACAATGAGCAGTTCTTC

d_call: TRBD1
j_call: TRBJ2-1
clone_size: once
v_call: TRBV5-4
cdr3_aa: CASSTGQGILDEQFF
cdr3_nt: TGTGCCAGCAGCACGGGACAGGGGATTTTAGATGAGCAGTTCTTC

d_call: .
j_call: TRBJ1-3
clone_size: .
v_call: TRBV27
cdr3_aa: CASSPRASGNTIYF
cdr3_nt: TGTGCCAGCTCTCCCAGGGCCTCTGGAAACACCATATATTTT

d_call: .
j_call: TRBJ1-1
clone_size: .
v_call: TRBV7-2
cdr3_aa: CASSLTVNTEAFF
cdr3_nt: TGTGCCAGCAGCTTAACGGTGAACACTGAAGCTTTCTTT

d_call: TRBD1
j_call: TRBJ2-7
clone_size: .
v_call: TRBV27
cdr3_aa: CASKTTGAYPEQYF
cdr3_nt: TGTGCCAGCAAGACCACAGGGGCCTACCCCGAGCAGTACTTC

d_call: TRBD1
j_call: TRBJ2-1
clone_size: .
v_call: TRBV5-1
cdr3_aa: CASSLGDGTGYNEQFF
cdr3_nt: TGCGCCAGCAGCCTGGGGGACGGGACAGGGTACAATGAGCAGTTCTTC

d_call: TRBD1
j_call: TRBJ2-5
clone_size: .
v_call: TRBV5-1
cdr3_aa: CASSPGWTGEETQYF
cdr3_nt: TGCGCCAGCAGCCCGGGCTGGACAGGGGAAGAGACCCAGTACTTC

d_call: .
j_call: TRBJ1-4
clone_size: .
v_call: TRBV4-1
cdr3_aa: CASSQDQVPHPDVELFF
cdr3_nt: TGCGCCAGCAGCCAAGATCAGGTACCACACCCCGATGTGGAACTGTTTTTT

d_call: .
j_call: TRBJ1-3
clone_size: .
v_call: TRBV27
cdr3_aa: CASRFTGTTGNTIYF
cdr3_nt: TGTGCCAGCAGATTTACCGGGACAACTGGAAACACCATATATTTT

d_call: TRBD2
j_call: TRBJ2-7
clone_size: .
v_call: TRBV5-4
cdr3_aa: CASTLRAGGAYEQYF
cdr3_nt: TGTGCCAGCACCCTGAGAGCGGGGGGGGCCTACGAGCAGTACTTC

d_call: .
j_call: TRBJ1-1
clone_size: .
v_call: TRBV11-2
cdr3_aa: CASSSTGISTEAFF
cdr3_nt: TGTGCCAGCAGCTCTACAGGGATTTCGACTGAAGCTTTCTTT

d_call: TRBD2
j_call: TRBJ2-7
clone_size: once
v_call: TRBV7-2
cdr3_aa: CASSLVSSGVEEQYF
cdr3_nt: TGTGCCAGCAGCTTAGTATCTAGCGGGGTCGAAGAGCAGTACTTC

d_call: .
j_call: TRBJ2-1
clone_size: .
v_call: TRBV5-5
cdr3_aa: CASSLYGVPYNEQFF
cdr3_nt: TGTGCCAGCAGCTTGTACGGGGTTCCCTACAATGAGCAGTTCTTC

d_call: TRBD2
j_call: TRBJ2-3
clone_size: .
v_call: TRBV29-1
cdr3_aa: CSARGWSSTDTQYF
cdr3_nt: TGCAGCGCGCGGGGGTGGTCTAGCACAGATACGCAGTATTTT

d_call: TRBD1
j_call: TRBJ1-6
clone_size: .
v_call: TRBV9
cdr3_aa: CASSVEPGGDRGSPLHF
cdr3_nt: TGTGCCAGCAGCGTAGAACCCGGGGGGGACAGGGGTTCACCCCTCCACTTT

d_call: .
j_call: TRBJ2-3
clone_size: .
v_call: TRBV2
cdr3_aa: CASSAVSDTQYF
cdr3_nt: TGTGCCAGCAGTGCCGTGTCAGATACGCAGTATTTT

d_call: TRBD1
j_call: TRBJ1-1
clone_size: .
v_call: TRBV5-6
cdr3_aa: CASSFGQGASEAFF
cdr3_nt: TGTGCCAGCAGCTTTGGTCAGGGGGCTTCTGAAGCTTTCTTT

d_call: .
j_call: TRBJ1-1
clone_size: .
v_call: TRBV14
cdr3_aa: CASSQAGDKYKATEAFF
cdr3_nt: TGTGCCAGCAGCCAAGCCGGGGACAAATATAAGGCCACTGAAGCTTTCTTT

d_call: .
j_call: TRBJ2-5
clone_size: .
v_call: TRBV19
cdr3_aa: CASNGGGSWETQYF
cdr3_nt: TGTGCCAGTAATGGCGGAGGTTCATGGGAGACCCAGTACTTC

d_call: .
j_call: TRBJ1-1
clone_size: .
v_call: TRBV27
cdr3_aa: CASSLWGRAFF
cdr3_nt: TGTGCCAGCAGTTTATGGGGGCGGGCTTTCTTT

d_call: TRBD1
j_call: TRBJ2-6
clone_size: .
v_call: TRBV11-2
cdr3_aa: CASSFLTGGSGANVLTF
cdr3_nt: TGTGCCAGCAGCTTCCTAACAGGGGGCTCTGGGGCCAACGTCCTGACTTTC

d_call: .
j_call: TRBJ2-7
clone_size: .
v_call: TRBV27
cdr3_aa: CASFRFRGSSYEQYF
cdr3_nt: TGTGCCAGTTTTCGATTCCGAGGGAGCTCCTACGAGCAGTACTTC

d_call: .
j_call: TRBJ1-5
clone_size: .
v_call: TRBV15
cdr3_aa: CATAAGQGYQPQHF
cdr3_nt: TGTGCCACCGCGGCCGGTCAGGGATATCAGCCCCAGCATTTT

d_call: TRBD2
j_call: TRBJ2-7
clone_size: .
v_call: TRBV3-1/TRBV3-2
cdr3_aa: CASSQISGGAYEQYF
cdr3_nt: TGTGCCAGCAGCCAGATTAGCGGGGGGGCGTACGAGCAGTACTTC

d_call: TRBD2
j_call: TRBJ2-2
clone_size: .
v_call: TRBV4-1
cdr3_aa: CASSWGLAISGNTGELFF
cdr3_nt: TGCGCCAGCAGCTGGGGACTAGCTATCTCCGGGAACACCGGGGAGCTGTTTTTT

d_call: .
j_call: TRBJ2-1
clone_size: .
v_call: TRBV5-1
cdr3_aa: CASSLDSQYNEQFF
cdr3_nt: TGCGCCAGCAGCTTGGACAGCCAGTACAATGAGCAGTTCTTC

d_call: TRBD2
j_call: TRBJ2-1
clone_size: .
v_call: TRBV27
cdr3_aa: CASSLFRLAGGKWNNEQFF
cdr3_nt: TGTGCCAGCAGTTTATTCCGACTAGCGGGGGGGAAGTGGAACAATGAGCAGTTCTTC

d_call: .
j_call: TRBJ1-1
clone_size: .
v_call: TRBV11-2
cdr3_aa: CASSWGGTNTEAFF
cdr3_nt: TGTGCCAGCAGCTGGGGGGGTACGAACACTGAAGCTTTCTTT

d_call: .
j_call: TRBJ2-1
clone_size: few
v_call: TRBV19
cdr3_aa: CASSQQGLNPFF
cdr3_nt: TGTGCCAGTAGCCAACAGGGTTTAAACCCGTTCTTC

d_call: .
j_call: TRBJ1-3
clone_size: .
v_call: TRBV10-3
cdr3_aa: CAISVGTPGNTIYF
cdr3_nt: TGTGCCATCAGTGTGGGGACACCCGGAAACACCATATATTTT

d_call: .
j_call: TRBJ1-1
clone_size: .
v_call: TRBV19
cdr3_aa: CASSLVGFTEAFF
cdr3_nt: TGTGCCAGTTCCCTCGTCGGTTTTACTGAAGCTTTCTTT